The entry below describes one T cell receptor (beta chain). Its specific antigen is unknown. One base away there is no much larger clone; base qualities are not given. These data come from a study of T cells in placental villitis. With regard to the full study: To test an allograft-versus-infection hypothesis, the study compared placental TCR-beta repertoires across three groups: villitis of unknown etiology, unaffected controls matched for gestational age, and infectious villitis. Study-wide conclusions, independent of this receptor: Paraffin blocks contained small amounts of decidua, so some captured T cells, especially in controls, may have been decidual rather than villous infiltrates. Sequencing bulk tissue could not tell helper, regulatory or cytotoxic T cells apart, could not separate maternal from fetal T cells, and left out gamma-delta receptors. Higher CMV-specific clone frequencies were found in infectious CMV cases than in villitis of unknown etiology (around 0.01 vs 0.001), and no difference in CMV-specific clone frequencies was seen between villitis of unknown etiology and controls.

The V and J ends are trimmed by 3 bases and 1 base, leaving 8 bases between them. CDR1 and CDR2, per the germline V gene, are SGHAT and FQNNGV. Reading from cysteine to phenylalanine, the CDR3 counts 14 amino acids. The kept DNA is CDR3 alone, 42 bases in frame from the first base. The study included five infectious villitis placentae (four with confirmed cytomegalovirus and one with Toxoplasma gondii), and these placentae were not matched to the other groups. The mothers in the infectious villitis group were younger, had smaller fetuses, and delivered preterm or had intrauterine demise in a couple of cases. Placentae were collected after delivery and examined grossly and histologically before archival tissue was selected. Five 10-micron scrolls were cut from each FFPE block, and DNA was then isolated using the AllPrep DNA/RNA FFPE Tissue kit. DNA concentration and purity were checked by NanoDrop, and RNA quality was assessed on a Bioanalyzer.

The immunoSEQ v4 bias-controlled multiplex PCR assay, performed blinded to group allocation, was used to amplify TCR-beta CDR3 regions from genomic DNA. Reference gene primers were added alongside TCR-beta primers to estimate nucleated cell and T cell quantities per sample. Sequencing of the libraries was performed on an Illumina MiSeq with a 100-cycle paired-end protocol. From the authors' description of their analysis: Diversity and richness were calculated in immunoSEQ Analyzer software; richness by iChao1, clonality based on Pielou evenness and Shannon diversity (0-1, higher means less diverse). Using confidence 3 and substitution 2, CDR3 amino acid sequences together with their V/J genes were queried against VDJdb for CMV, EBV and influenza A specificities. The Morisita-Horn index was used to assess TCR-beta amino acid clonotype overlap between villitis of unknown etiology, infectious villitis and control repertoires. In its TCRdb copy, this immuneACCESS table keeps in-frame sequences only and misses some clones. Where compared with another copy, unresolved V genes explain less than half of these, and the others have no known cause. Clone size and the V and J calls come from that table; the DNA yielded D and trimming. The sample table records about 3,200 clones; about 70% of these occur just once. The top ten clones comprise roughly 17% of the sample.

Recombination joined TRBV11-2 with TRBJ2-3; the D gene is unclear. This TCR was sampled from a human patient with infectious villitis; the placental T cells may come from both mother and fetus. Sequenced material: placental tissue containing maternal and fetal cells. The nucleotide sequence is TGTGCCAGCAGCTTCACCAGCGGCACAGATACGCAGTATTTT. Protein translation: CASSFTSGTDTQYF.